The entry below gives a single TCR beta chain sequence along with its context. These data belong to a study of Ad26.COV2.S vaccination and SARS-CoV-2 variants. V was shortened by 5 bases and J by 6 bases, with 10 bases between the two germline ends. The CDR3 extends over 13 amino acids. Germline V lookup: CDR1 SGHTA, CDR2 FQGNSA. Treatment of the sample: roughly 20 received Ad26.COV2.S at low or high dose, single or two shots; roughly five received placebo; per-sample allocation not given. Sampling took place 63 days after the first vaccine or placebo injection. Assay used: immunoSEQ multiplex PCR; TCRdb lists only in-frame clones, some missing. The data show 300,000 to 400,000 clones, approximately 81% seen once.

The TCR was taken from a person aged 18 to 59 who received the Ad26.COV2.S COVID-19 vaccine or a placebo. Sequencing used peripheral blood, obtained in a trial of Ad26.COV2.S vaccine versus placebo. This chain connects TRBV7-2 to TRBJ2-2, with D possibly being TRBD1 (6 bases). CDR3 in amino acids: CASSVRGSGELFF. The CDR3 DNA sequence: TGTGCCAGCAGCGTCAGGGGATCCGGGGAGCTGTTTTTT.